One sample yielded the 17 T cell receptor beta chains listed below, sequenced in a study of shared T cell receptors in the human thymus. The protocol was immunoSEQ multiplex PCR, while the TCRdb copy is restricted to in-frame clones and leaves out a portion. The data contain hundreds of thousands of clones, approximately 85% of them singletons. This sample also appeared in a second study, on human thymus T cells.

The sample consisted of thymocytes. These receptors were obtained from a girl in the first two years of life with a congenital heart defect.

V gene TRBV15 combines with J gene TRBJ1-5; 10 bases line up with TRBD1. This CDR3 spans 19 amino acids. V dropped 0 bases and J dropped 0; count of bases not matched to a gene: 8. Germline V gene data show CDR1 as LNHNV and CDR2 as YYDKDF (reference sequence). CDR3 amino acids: CATSRERQGASFSNQPQHF. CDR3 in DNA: TGTGCCACCAGCAGAGAAAGACAGGGGGCTTCTTTTAGCAATCAGCCCCAGCATTTT.

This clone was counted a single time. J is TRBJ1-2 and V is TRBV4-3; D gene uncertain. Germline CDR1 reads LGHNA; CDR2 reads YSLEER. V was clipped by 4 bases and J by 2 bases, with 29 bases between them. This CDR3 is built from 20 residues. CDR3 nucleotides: TGCGCCAGCAGCCCTCCACCTCGCCAAGAACCCTACCTCTTAAACTATGGCTACACCTTC. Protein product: CASSPPPRQEPYLLNYGYTF.

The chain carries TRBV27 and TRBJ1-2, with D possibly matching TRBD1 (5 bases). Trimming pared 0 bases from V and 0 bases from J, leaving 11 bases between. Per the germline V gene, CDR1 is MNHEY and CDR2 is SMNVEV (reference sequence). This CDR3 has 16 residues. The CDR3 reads CASSLSNRDSNYGYTF. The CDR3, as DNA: TGTGCCAGCAGTTTATCGAACCGGGACTCTAACTATGGCTACACCTTC.

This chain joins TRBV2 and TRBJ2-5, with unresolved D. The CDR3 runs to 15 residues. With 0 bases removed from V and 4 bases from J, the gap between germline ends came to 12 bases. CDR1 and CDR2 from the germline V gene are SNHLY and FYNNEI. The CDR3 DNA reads TGTGCCAGCAGTGAAGCTGGCAGGCCACCAGAGACCCAGTACTTC. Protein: CASSEAGRPPETQYF.

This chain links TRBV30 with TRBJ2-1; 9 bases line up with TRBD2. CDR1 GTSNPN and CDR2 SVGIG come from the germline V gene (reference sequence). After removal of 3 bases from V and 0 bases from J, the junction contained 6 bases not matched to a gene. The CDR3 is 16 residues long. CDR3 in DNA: TGTGCCTGGAGCCGGGGACTAGCCGCCTCCTACAATGAGCAGTTCTTC. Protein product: CAWSRGLAASYNEQFF.

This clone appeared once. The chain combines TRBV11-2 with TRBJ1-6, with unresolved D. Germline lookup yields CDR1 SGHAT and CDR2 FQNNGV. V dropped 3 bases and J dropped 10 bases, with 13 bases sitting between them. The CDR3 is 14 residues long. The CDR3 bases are TGTGCCAGCAGCTTCCGGGAGATAGGATCACCCCTCCACTTT. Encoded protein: CASSFREIGSPLHF. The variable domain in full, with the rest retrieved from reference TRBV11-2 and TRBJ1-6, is EAGVAQSPRYKIIEKRQSVAFWCNPISGHATLYWYQQILGQGPKLLIQFQNNGVVDDSQLPKDRFSAERLKGVDSTLKIQPAKLEDSAVYLCASSFREIGSPLHFGNGTRLTVT.

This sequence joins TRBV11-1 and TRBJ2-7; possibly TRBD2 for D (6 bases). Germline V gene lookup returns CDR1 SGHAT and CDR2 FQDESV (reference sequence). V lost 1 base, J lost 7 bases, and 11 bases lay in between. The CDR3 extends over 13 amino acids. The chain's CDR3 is CASSLVYRGEQYF. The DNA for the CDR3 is TGTGCCAGCAGCTTAGTCTACCGGGGGGAGCAGTACTTC.

The CDR3, as DNA: TGTGCCAGCAGTCCCACGGGGGGGGCGCATGGCTATGGCTACACCTTC. This codes for CASSPTGGAHGYGYTF. The rearrangement links TRBV28 to TRBJ1-2; tentative D call: TRBD1 (6 bases). V lost 5 bases and J lost 4, with 20 bases in between. This CDR3 comprises 16 residues. Germline values: CDR1 MDHEN, CDR2 SYDVKM.

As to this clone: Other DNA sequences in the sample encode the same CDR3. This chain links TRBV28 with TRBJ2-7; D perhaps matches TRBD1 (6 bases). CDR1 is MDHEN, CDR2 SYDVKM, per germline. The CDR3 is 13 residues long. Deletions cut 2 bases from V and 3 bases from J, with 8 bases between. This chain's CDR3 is CASSLGGYYEQYF. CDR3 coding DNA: TGTGCCAGCAGTTTAGGGGGCTACTACGAGCAGTACTTC.

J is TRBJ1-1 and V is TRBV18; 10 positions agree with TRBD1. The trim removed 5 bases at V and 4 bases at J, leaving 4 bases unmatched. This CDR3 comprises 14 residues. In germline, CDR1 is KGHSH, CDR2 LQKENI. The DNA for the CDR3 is TGTGCCAGCTCATCGGACAGGGGGAGCACTGAAGCTTTCTTT. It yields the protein CASSSDRGSTEAFF.

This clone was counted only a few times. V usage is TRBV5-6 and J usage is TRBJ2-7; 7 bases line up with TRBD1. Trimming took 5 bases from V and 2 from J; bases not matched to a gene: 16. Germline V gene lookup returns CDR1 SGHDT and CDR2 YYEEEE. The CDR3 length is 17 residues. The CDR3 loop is CASSRDRGGPPTYEQYF. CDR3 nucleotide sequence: TGTGCCAGCAGTCGGGACCGAGGGGGCCCCCCTACCTACGAGCAGTACTTC.

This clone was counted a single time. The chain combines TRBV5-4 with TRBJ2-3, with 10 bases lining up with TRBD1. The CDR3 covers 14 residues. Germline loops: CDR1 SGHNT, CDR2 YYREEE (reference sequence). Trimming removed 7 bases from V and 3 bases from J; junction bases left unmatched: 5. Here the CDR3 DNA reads TGTGCCAGCGGCCGGGACAGGGGAACAGATACGCAGTATTTT. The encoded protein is CASGRDRGTDTQYF. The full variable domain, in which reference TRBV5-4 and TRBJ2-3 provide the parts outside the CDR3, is ETGVTQSPTHLIKTRGQQVTLRCSSQSGHNTVSWYQQALGQGPQFIFQYYREEENGRGNFPPRFSGLQFPNYSSELNVNALELDDSALYLCASGRDRGTDTQYFGPGTRLTVL.

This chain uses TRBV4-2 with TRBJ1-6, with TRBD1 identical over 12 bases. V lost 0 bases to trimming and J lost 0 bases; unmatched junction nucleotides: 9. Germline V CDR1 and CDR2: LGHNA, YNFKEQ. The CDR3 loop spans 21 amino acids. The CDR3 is CASSQELSGTGGSSYNSPLHF. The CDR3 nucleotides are TGTGCCAGCAGCCAAGAACTCTCCGGGACAGGGGGCAGCTCCTATAATTCACCCCTCCACTTT.

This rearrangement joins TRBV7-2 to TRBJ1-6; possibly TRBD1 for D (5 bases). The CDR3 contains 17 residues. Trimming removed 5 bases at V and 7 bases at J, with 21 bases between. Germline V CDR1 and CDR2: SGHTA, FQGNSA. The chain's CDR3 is CASSPRGGVVRNSPLHF. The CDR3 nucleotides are TGTGCCAGCAGCCCGAGGGGAGGGGTGGTGCGGAATTCACCCCTCCACTTT.

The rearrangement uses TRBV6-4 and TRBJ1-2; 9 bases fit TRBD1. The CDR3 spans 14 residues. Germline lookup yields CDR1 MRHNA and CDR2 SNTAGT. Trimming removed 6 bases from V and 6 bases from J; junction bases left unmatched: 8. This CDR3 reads CASRGDRDVDGYTF. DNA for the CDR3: TGTGCCAGCAGGGGGGACAGGGACGTGGATGGCTACACCTTC.

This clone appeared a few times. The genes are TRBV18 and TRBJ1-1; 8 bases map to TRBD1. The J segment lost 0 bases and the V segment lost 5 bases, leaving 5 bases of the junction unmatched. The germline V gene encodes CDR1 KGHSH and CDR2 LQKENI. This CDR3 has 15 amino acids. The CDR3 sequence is CASSTGTGMNTEAFF. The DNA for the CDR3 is TGTGCCAGCTCAACCGGGACAGGAATGAACACTGAAGCTTTCTTT.

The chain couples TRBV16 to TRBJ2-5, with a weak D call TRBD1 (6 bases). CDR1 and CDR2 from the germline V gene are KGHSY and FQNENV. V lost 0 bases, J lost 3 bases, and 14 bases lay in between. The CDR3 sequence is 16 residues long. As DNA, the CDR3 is TGTGCCAGCAGCCAATCGACTCCAGGGGCGGAAGAGACCCAGTACTTC. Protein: CASSQSTPGAEETQYF.